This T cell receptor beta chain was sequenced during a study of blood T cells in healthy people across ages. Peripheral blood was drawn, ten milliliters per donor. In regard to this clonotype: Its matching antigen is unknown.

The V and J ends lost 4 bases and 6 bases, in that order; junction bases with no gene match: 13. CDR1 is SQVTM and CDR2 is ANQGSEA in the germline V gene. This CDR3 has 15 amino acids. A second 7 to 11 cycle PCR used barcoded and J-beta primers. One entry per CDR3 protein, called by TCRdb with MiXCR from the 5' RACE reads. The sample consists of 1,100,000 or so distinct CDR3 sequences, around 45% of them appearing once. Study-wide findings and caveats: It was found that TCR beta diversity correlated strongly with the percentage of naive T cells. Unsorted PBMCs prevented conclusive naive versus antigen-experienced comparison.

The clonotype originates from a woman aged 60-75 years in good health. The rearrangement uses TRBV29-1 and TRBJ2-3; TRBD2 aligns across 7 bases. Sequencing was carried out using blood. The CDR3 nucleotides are TGCAGCGTTGGAGGTGGACGGGAGGAATTCGATACGCAGTATTTT. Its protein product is CSVGGGREEFDTQYF.